There are many counts of the clone carrying this T cell receptor beta chain. Since it is a stray read in a library aimed at alpha chains, this beta chain has a size that is not meaningful. This CDR3 has 15 residues. CDR1 is ENHRY, CDR2 SYGVKD, per germline. Trimming took 7 bases from V and 8 from J, leaving 23 bases between them. Every molecule of TCR cDNA had its own unique molecular identifier. TCRdb re-analysed the 5' RACE reads in MiXCR, keeping a single row per CDR3 protein. The sample consists of some 16,000 distinct CDR3 sequences, roughly 3.6% of them appearing once. The entry originates in a study of spatial heterogeneity in lung cancer. Specified time point: sample taken at primary tumor resection. The cohort: roughly 72 early-stage, untreated non-small cell lung cancer patients. From tumor, nontumor lung or frozen PBMC, whole RNA was taken unsorted for sequencing.

The specimen was normal lung tissue next to the tumor, collected at surgery. The receptor was isolated from a male donor with early-stage non-small cell lung cancer. The chain is built from TRBV10-3 and TRBJ1-2; maybe TRBD1 (6 bases). The CDR3 loop is CAIKEDKQGELGYTF. The CDR3 region has the DNA TGTGCCATCAAGGAAGACAAACAGGGTGAATTAGGCTACACCTTC.